This T cell receptor (beta chain) was identified during a study of early T cells in non-severe SARS-CoV-2 infection. Overall study context: The chains were unpaired, and the sequenced material was bulk RNA from unsorted whole blood. Whole-study findings and limits: Missing private and CD4 specificities, VDJdb matching favored anti-spike CD8 responses.

Details on this clonotype: What it binds is unknown.

Unique molecular identifiers (one per individual cDNA molecule) were attached. One entry per CDR3 protein results from TCRdb running MiXCR on the 5' RACE reads. The repertoire includes about 60,000 distinct CDR3 sequences, about 8.9% of them detected once, and about 16% sits in the top ten. The junction had 9 bases not matched to a gene; V was cut back by 8 bases and J by 0 bases. CDR3 length: 17 residues. This receptor was taken from an adult who was a healthcare worker with PCR-confirmed SARS-CoV-2 infection or an uninfected control (not recorded which). This chain uses TRBV12-3 or TRBV12-4 with TRBJ2-3; 12 positions agree with TRBD2. The sample consisted of whole blood. CDR3 region: CASSRTSGIQSTDTQYF. Here the CDR3 DNA reads TGTGCCAGCTCTAGGACTAGCGGGATTCAAAGCACAGATACGCAGTATTTT.